This T cell receptor (beta chain) stems from a study of CDR3 diversity in severe acne. TCRdb reanalysed the PCR reads using MiXCR and keeps one entry per CDR3 protein. The sample holds 97,000 or so distinct CDR3 sequences, 51% seen once. This clonotype was recorded at least ten times. The CDR3 extends over 15 amino acids. With 3 bases clipped from V and 4 bases from J, the junction kept 6 bases outside the gene matches. Per the germline V gene, CDR1 is MNHNS and CDR2 is SASEGT. The sequence was collected from a male donor with acne. Sequenced sample: blood. The rearrangement joins TRBV6-1 to TRBJ2-5; TRBD1 matches 9 bases. CDR3 in amino acids: CASSELDRGLETQYF. CDR3 DNA sequence: TGTGCCAGCAGTGAGCTGGACAGGGGCCTAGAGACCCAGTACTTC.